This TCR beta chain was observed in a study of blood T cell repertoires in COVID-19. Study information: From the United States, Italy and Spain came samples of acute and convalescent COVID-19.

Under the authors' procedure: How many nucleated cells were present was estimated from reference gene primer amplification. Data came from immunoSEQ multiplex PCR; TCRdb stores just in-frame clones and leaves some out. V and J calls plus clone size are reproduced from that table; the DNA served to infer D and trimming. The sample consists of roughly 150,000 clones, around 91% of them appearing once. The length of the CDR3 is 13 residues. V was clipped by 7 bases and J by 7 bases; unmatched bases: 4. Germline lookup yields CDR1 MNHEY and CDR2 SVGAGI. The sample consisted of peripheral blood. This TCR was sampled from a woman aged 40-49 years with acute or convalescent COVID-19. V and J are TRBV6-5 and TRBJ2-1; 10 bases are a match to TRBD1. As DNA, the CDR3 is TGTGCCAGCAAGGGGACAGGGGCAAATGAGCAGTTCTTC. Its translation is CASKGTGANEQFF.